Sequencing of this T cell receptor beta chain was carried out in a study of T cell repertoires in cytomegalovirus infection (dated by TCRdb to between 2019 and 2020). Notes on the research overall: The HLA type of each donor mattered for the analysis, because public TCR beta signatures pointed to carriage of CMV infection along with the matching HLA type. Here is what the overall study found, with its caveats: Cumulative frequency of public TCR beta family members discriminated carriers of CMV infection plus the relevant HLA type in this cohort and an independent approximately 360-donor cohort. The ex vivo response was dominated by HLA-C-restricted CMV-specific TCR beta clonotypes, which also provided the single most frequent clonotype in two of eight donors.

On this clonotype itself: What this receptor recognizes is not known. It has no much larger one-base neighbor in the sample; base qualities were not kept.

Instrument used: Illumina HiSeq 1500. TCRdb redid the processing of the public reads, applying fastp at Q25 and MiXCR, and retained in-frame beta chains. Rows with a matching CDR3 protein are joined into one entry that keeps the most common DNA and genes. Present in this sample are around 260,000 distinct CDR3 sequences, more than 20% of which were seen just once. The leading ten clones occupy 14% of the sample. Trimming takes 4 bases from V and 3 bases from J, and the germline ends sit 18 bases apart. The CDR3 covers 16 residues, taking in both the cysteine and the phenylalanine. Of the read, only the CDR3 DNA is kept; its 48 bases are in frame from base 1. From the germline V gene, CDR1 is SGHVS and CDR2 is FNYEAQ.

The receptor's source is a human donor in good health (CMV status not recorded). Some clones in this sample may be carry-over from other donors' samples. The sample consisted of PBMCs. The sequence links TRBV7-6 to TRBJ1-2, with TRBD1 perhaps the D gene, on 5 matching bases. The DNA sequence reads TGTGCCAGCAGCTCCCGCGGTTTGGGGGGAGACTATGGCTACACCTTC. Protein translation: CASSSRGLGGDYGYTF.